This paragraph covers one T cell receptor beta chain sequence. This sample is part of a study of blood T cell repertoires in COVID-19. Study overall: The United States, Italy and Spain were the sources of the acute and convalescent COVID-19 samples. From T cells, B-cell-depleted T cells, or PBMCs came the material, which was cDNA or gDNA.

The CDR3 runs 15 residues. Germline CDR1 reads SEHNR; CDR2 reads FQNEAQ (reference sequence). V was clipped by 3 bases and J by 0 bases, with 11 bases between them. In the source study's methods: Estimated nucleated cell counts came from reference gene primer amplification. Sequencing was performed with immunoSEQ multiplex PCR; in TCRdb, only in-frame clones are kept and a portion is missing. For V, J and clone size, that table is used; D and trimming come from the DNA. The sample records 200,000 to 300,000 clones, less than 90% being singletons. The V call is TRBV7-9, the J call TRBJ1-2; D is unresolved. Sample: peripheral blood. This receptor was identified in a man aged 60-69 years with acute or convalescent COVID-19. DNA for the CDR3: TGTGCCAGCAGCTTGAGCCCCGGGTCTAACTATGGCTACACCTTC. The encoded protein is CASSLSPGSNYGYTF.